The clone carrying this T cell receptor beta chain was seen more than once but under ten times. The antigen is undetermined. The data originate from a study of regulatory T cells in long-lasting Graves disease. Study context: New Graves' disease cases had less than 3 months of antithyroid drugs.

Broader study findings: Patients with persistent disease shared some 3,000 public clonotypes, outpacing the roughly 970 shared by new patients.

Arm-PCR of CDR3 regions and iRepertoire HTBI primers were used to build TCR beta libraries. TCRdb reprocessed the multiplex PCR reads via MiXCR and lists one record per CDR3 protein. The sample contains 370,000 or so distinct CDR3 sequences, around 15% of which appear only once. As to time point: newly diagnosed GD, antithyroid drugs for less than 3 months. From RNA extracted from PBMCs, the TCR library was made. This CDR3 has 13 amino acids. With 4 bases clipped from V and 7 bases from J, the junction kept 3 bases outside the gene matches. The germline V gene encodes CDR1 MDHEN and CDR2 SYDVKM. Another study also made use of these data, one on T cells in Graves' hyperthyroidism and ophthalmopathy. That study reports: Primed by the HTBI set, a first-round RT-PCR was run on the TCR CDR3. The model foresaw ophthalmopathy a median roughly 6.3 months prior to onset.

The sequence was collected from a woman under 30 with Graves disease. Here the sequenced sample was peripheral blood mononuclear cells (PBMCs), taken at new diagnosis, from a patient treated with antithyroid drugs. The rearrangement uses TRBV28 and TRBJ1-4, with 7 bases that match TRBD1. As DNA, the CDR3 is TGTGCCAGCAGTTCTCCAGGGGGTGAAAAACTGTTTTTT. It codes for CASSSPGGEKLFF.